This T cell receptor (beta chain) was documented in a study of blood T cells in healthy people across ages. Germline assignment: CDR1 GTSNPN and CDR2 SVGIG (reference sequence). The CDR3 has 13 residues. Trimming took 7 bases from V and 4 from J, leaving 16 bases between them. Study-wide findings and caveats: There were more naive CD4+ cells and higher diversity in long-lived donors than in aged donors.

A second PCR of 7 to 11 cycles used a sample-barcoded 5' primer and a J-beta primer mix. Every cDNA molecule carried a tag from a template-switch adaptor bearing 12 random nucleotides. A single record per CDR3 protein comes from TCRdb applying MiXCR to the 5' RACE reads. The data contain about 1,400,000 distinct CDR3 sequences, approximately 40% of them singletons. In the case of this clonotype: Antigen: not known.

This sequence was found in a woman under 30 in good health. The chain joins TRBV30 to TRBJ1-1; D is perhaps TRBD1 (5 bases). What was sequenced was blood. The chain's CDR3 is CALTEGGTTEAFF. CDR3 nucleotide sequence: TGTGCCTTGACCGAGGGAGGGACCACTGAAGCTTTCTTT.